Sequencing of this T cell receptor (beta chain) was carried out in a study of molecular identifiers for immune sequencing clone quantification. Across the study: Replicate experiments divided RNA from around 20,000 or 100,000 naive CD8 cells into five parts and sequenced four. Study-level results: Researchers reportedly could pick up spiked Jurkat TCR RNA from one cell mixed into 1 million or so naive cells.

This clonotype was seen a few times. The antigen is unknown. Preparation methods for the bulk TCR libraries were those previously described, with listed TCR primers. TCRdb reprocessed the PCR reads with MiXCR, giving one entry per CDR3 protein. The table includes some 100,000 distinct CDR3 sequences, around a third detected once. The sequence derives from a human donor in good health. Some libraries in this study had Jurkat cell RNA spiked in. Source material: naive CD8+ T cells from blood, with Jurkat cell RNA spiked in. Subset noted: FACS-sorted CD8+CD4-CCR7+CD45RA+ naive T cells.

Written as DNA, the CDR3 is TGTGCCAGCAGTTTCCAGGGGGGCACCGGGGAGCTGTTTTTT. It translates to CASSFQGGTGELFF. The V gene is TRBV12-3 or TRBV12-4, the J gene TRBJ2-2; D possibly corresponds to TRBD1 (7 bases). This CDR3 spans 14 amino acids. Trimming pared 3 bases from V and 4 bases from J, leaving 9 bases between.